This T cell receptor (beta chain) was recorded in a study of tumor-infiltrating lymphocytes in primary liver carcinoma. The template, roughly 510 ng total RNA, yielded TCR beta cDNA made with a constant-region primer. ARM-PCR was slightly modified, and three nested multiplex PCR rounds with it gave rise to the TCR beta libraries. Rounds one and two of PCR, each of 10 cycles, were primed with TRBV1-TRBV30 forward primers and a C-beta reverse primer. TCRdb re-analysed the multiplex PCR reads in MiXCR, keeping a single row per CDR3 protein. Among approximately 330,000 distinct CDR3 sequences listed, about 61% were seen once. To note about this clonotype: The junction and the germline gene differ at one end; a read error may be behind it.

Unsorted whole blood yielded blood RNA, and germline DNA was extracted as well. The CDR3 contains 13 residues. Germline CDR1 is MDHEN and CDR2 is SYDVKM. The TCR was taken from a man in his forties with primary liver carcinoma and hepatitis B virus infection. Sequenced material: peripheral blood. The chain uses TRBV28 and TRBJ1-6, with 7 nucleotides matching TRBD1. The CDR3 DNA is TGCGCCAACGGACAGGTCATGATTTCACCCCCCCACTTT. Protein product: CANGQVMISPPHF.